The clone carrying this TCR beta chain was recorded a few times. Participants' reported clinical history set cohort assignment. Either two negative PCRs, clearance, or symptom resolution qualified Cohort 3 donors as recovered. Here immunoSEQ multiplex PCR was the method, and the copy in TCRdb shows in-frame clones only, minus some. Among fewer than 250,000 clones, around 84% were seen once, and the ten largest hold approximately 6.6%. This sample was included in a study of blood T cell repertoires in COVID-19. Study details: Spain, Italy and the United States supplied samples that represented acute and convalescent COVID-19. PBMCs, B-cell-depleted T cells, or T cells were the source of the cDNA or gDNA that made up the material.

The CDR3 length is 14 residues. CDR1 is SGHNT and CDR2 is YYREEE in the germline V gene (reference sequence). Unmatched junction bases numbered 3, after V lost 0 bases and J lost 6 bases. Source material: PBMCs or T cells enriched from blood (not recorded which). This TCR was recovered from a middle-aged woman who had recovered from COVID-19. This rearrangement joins TRBV5-4 to TRBJ1-2; 9 nucleotides line up with TRBD1. The CDR3 sequence is CASSLEQGADGYTF. Here the CDR3 DNA reads TGTGCCAGCAGCTTGGAACAGGGGGCTGATGGCTACACCTTC.